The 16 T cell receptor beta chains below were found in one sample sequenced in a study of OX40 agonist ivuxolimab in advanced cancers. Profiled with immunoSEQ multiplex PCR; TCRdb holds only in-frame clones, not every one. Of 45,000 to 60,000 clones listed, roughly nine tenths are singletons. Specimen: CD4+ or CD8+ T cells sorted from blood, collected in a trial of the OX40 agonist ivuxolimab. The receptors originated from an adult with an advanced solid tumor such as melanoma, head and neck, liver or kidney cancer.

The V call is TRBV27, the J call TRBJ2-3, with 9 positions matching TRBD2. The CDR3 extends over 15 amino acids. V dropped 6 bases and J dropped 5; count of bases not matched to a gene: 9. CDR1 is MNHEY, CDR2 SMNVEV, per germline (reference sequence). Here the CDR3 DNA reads TGTGCCAGCAGCCCCCAACTAGCGGGTGTAGATACGCAGTATTTT. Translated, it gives CASSPQLAGVDTQYF.

The DNA for the CDR3 is TGCGCCAGCAGCCAAGGGGGGGTAAGAATGAACACTGAAGCTTTCTTT. As protein: CASSQGGVRMNTEAFF. V usage is TRBV4-1 and J usage is TRBJ1-1; tentative D call: TRBD1 (5 bases). The V and J ends lost 1 base and 0 bases respectively, with 12 bases between them. CDR1 is MGHRA and CDR2 is YSYEKL in the germline V gene. The CDR3 length is 16 residues.

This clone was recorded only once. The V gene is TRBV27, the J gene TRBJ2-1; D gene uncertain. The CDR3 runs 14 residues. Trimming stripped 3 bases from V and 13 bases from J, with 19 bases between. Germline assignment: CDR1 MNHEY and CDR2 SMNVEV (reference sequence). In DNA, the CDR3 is TGTGCCAGCAGTTTCTCCCCGGCCCGAATAATCCAGTTCTTC. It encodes CASSFSPARIIQFF.

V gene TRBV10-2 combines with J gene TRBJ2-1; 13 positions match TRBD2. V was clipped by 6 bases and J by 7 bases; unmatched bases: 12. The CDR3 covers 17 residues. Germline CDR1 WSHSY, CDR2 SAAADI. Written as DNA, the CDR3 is TGCGCCAGCAGGGCAACTAGCGGGGGGGCGACGAGGAATGAGCAGTTCTTC. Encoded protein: CASRATSGGATRNEQFF.

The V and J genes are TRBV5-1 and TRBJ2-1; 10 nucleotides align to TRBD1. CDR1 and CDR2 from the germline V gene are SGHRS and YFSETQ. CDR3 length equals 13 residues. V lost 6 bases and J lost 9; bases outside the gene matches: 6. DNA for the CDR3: TGCGCCAGCAAGGAGACAGGGGGCGGTGAGCAGTTCTTC. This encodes CASKETGGGEQFF.

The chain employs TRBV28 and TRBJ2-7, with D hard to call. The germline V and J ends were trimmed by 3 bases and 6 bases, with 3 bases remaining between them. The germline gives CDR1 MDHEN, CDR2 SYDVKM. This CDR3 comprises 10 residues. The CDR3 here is CASSFREQYF. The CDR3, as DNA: TGTGCCAGCAGTTTTCGCGAGCAGTACTTC.

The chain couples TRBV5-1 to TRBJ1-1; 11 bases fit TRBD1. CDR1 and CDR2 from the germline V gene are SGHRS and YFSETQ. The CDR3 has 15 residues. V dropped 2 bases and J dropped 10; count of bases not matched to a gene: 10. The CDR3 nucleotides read TGCGCCAGCAGCTTAGGTGAGGACAGGGGGCGAGCAGCTTTCTTT. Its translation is CASSLGEDRGRAAFF.

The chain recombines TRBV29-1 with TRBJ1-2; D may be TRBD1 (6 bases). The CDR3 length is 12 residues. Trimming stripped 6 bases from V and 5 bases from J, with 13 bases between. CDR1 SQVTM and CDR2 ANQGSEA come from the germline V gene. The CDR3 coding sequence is TGCAGCGTGGGGGACATCGGGTATGGCTACACCTTC. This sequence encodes CSVGDIGYGYTF.

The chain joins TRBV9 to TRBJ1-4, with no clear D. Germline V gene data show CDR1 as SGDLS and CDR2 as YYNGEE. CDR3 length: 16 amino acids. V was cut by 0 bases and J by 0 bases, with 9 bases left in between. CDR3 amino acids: CASSVEAGATNEKLFF. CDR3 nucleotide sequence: TGTGCCAGCAGCGTAGAGGCAGGAGCAACTAATGAAAAACTGTTTTTT.

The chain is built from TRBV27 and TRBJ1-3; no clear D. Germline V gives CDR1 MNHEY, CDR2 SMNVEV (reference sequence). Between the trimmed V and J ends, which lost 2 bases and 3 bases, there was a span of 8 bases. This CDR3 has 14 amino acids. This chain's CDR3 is CASSLGVSGNTIYF. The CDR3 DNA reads TGTGCCAGCAGTTTAGGGGTTAGTGGAAACACCATATATTTT.

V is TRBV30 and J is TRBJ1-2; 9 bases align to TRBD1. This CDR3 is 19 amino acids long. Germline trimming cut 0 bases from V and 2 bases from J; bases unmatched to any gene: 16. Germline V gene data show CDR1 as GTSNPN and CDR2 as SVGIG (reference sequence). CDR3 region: CAWSVIGLGLDRGNYGYTF. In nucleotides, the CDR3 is TGTGCCTGGAGTGTAATCGGCCTTGGTCTTGACAGGGGGAACTATGGCTACACCTTC. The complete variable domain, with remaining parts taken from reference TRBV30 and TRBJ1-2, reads SQTIHQWPATLVQPVGSPLSLECTVEGTSNPNLYWYRQAAGRGLQLLFYSVGIGQISSEVPQNLSASRPQDRQFILSSKKLLLSDSGFYLCAWSVIGLGLDRGNYGYTFGSGTRLTVV.

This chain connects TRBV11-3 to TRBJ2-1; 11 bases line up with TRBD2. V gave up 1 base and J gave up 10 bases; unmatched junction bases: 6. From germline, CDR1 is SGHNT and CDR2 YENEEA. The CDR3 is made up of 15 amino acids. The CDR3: CASSLALAGVGEQFF. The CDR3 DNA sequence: TGTGCCAGCAGCTTAGCACTAGCGGGGGTCGGGGAGCAGTTCTTC. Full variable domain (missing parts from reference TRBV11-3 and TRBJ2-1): EAGVVQSPRYKIIEKKQPVAFWCNPISGHNTLYWYLQNLGQGPELLIRYENEEAVDDSQLPKDRFSAERLKGVDSTLKIQPAELGDSAVYLCASSLALAGVGEQFFGPGTRLTVL.

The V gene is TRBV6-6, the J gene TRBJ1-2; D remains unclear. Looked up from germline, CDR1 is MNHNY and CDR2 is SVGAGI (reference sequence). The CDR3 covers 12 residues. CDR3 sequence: CGWRAENYGYTF. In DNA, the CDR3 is TGTGGTTGGAGGGCAGAGAACTATGGCTACACCTTC.

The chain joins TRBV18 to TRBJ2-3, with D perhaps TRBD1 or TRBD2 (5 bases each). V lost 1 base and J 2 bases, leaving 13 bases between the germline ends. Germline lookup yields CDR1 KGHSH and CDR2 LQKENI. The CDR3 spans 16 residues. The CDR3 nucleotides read TGTGCCAGCTCACCACTTACGGGACGGCACACAGATACGCAGTATTTT. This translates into CASSPLTGRHTDTQYF.

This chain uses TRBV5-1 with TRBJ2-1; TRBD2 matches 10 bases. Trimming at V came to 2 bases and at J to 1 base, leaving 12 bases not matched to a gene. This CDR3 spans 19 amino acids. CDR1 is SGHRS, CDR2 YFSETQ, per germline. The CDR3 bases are TGCGCCAGCAGCTTCGGCCAGACTAGCGGGTTAACTTCCTACAATGAGCAGTTCTTC. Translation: CASSFGQTSGLTSYNEQFF.

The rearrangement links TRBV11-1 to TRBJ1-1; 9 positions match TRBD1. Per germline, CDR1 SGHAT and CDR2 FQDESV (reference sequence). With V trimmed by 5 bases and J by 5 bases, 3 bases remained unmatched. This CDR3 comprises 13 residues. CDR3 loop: CASSPGQGTEAFF. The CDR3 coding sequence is TGTGCCAGCAGCCCGGGACAGGGTACTGAAGCTTTCTTT. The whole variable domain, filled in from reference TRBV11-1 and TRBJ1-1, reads EAEVAQSPRYKITEKSQAVAFWCDPISGHATLYWYRQILGQGPELLVQFQDESVVDDSQLPKDRFSAERLKGVDSTLKIQPAELGDSAMYLCASSPGQGTEAFFGQGTRLTVV.